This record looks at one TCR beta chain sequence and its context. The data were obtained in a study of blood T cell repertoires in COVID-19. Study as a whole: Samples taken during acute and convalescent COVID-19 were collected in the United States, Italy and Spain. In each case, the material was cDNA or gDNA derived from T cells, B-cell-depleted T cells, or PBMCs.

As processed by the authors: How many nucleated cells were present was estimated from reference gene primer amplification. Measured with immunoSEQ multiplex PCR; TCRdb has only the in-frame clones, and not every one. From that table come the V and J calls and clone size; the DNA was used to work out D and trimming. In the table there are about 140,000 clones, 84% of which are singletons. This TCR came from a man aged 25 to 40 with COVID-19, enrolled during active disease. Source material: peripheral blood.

The CDR3 nucleotides are TGTGCCAGCAGTTTAACGGGACAGGGTGCATACGAGCAGTACTTC. Amino acids: CASSLTGQGAYEQYF. This chain joins TRBV27 and TRBJ2-7; 9 nucleotides align to TRBD1. The V and J ends lost 2 bases and 4 bases, in that order; junction bases with no gene match: 6. CDR3 size: 15 residues. Germline values: CDR1 MNHEY, CDR2 SMNVEV (reference sequence).